This T cell receptor beta chain stems from a study of cytomegalovirus exposure and HLA in healthy donors. Study results and limitations: CMV antigen specificity of a few CMV-associated chains was confirmed in vitro.

This clone was counted a few times. Its antigen is not identified. Germline loops: CDR1 MGHRA, CDR2 YSYEKL. This CDR3 has 16 residues. The V and J ends lost 2 bases and 4 bases respectively, with 18 bases between them. The PCR had 60 Vbeta and 13 Jbeta primers. TCRdb's table, derived via immunoSEQ multiplex PCR, lists solely in-frame clones and lacks some. The data show about 130,000 clones, over 65% seen once. This TCR was sampled from a man aged 50-60 years in good health and CMV-seronegative. Sequenced sample: PBMCs. The V gene is TRBV4-1, the J gene TRBJ2-7; tentatively, D is TRBD2 (6 bases). The CDR3 coding sequence is TGCGCCAGCAGCCAAACCGGGAGAGGGAAATTTTACGAGCAGTACTTC. It yields the protein CASSQTGRGKFYEQYF.